This T cell receptor beta chain was identified during a study of Graves' ophthalmopathy and Graves' hyperthyroidism. This clonotype appeared many times. Its antigen is not known. CDR3 length: 13 amino acids. The V gene's germline CDR1 is SGHKS and CDR2 YYEKEE (reference sequence). The V end was cut by 0 bases, the J end by 5 bases, with 8 bases between. The study's findings and limits: Ophthalmopathy was separated from stable hyperthyroidism by a 13-signature model with about 86% sensitivity and 65% to 82% specificity. Also, most clonotypes expanded in the thyroid above 0.001 frequency appeared in blood.

From RNA, the CDR3 regions of TCR beta chains were amplified and sequenced. First-round RT-PCR used HTBI primers; second-round multiplex PCR followed. From the multiplex PCR reads, TCRdb called clonotypes with MiXCR, one entry per CDR3 protein. The sample shows about 220,000 distinct CDR3 sequences, 20% to 25% of them seen only once. This sequence was found in a woman aged 50 to 60 with Graves' ophthalmopathy. The chain is built from TRBV5-5 and TRBJ1-1, with unresolved D. Sample: peripheral blood. The CDR3 DNA follows: TGTGCCAGCAGCTTGGCTTGGGAGACTGAAGCTTTCTTT. This translates into CASSLAWETEAFF.